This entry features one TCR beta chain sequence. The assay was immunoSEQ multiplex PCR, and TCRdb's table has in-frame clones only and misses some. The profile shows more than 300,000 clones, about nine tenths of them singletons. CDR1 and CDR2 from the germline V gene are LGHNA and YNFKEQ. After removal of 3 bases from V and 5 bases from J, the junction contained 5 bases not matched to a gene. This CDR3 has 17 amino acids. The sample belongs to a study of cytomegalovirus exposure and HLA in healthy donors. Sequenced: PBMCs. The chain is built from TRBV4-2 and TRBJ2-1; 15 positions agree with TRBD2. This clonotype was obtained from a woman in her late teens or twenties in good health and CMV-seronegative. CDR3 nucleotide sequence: TGTGCCAGCAGCCAGGGGGGACTAGCGGGAGGAAACAATGAGCAGTTCTTC. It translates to CASSQGGLAGGNNEQFF.